The 26 T cell receptor beta chains below all came from one sample that was sequenced in a study of blood T cell dynamics during melanoma immunotherapy. Specified time point: week 3, after first cycle of checkpoint inhibitor. Generated by immunoSEQ multiplex PCR, the TCRdb table keeps only in-frame clones and is missing some. Of about 12,000 clones listed, roughly 90% are singletons. The sequencing used blood, collected from a patient treated with checkpoint blockade. The receptors here all came from a human donor with melanoma.

The V call is TRBV13, the J call TRBJ2-5, with 8 positions matching TRBD1. The DNA end favors TRBJ2-7, so the J call may be wrong. Germline assignment: CDR1 PRHDT and CDR2 FYEKMQ (reference sequence). This CDR3 spans 14 amino acids. CDR3 loop: CASSLQGALYEQYF. In DNA form, the CDR3 reads TGTGCCAGCAGCTTACAGGGGGCCCTCTACGAGCAGTACTTC.

The gene calls are TRBV19 and TRBJ2-2; TRBD2 is a possible D gene (5 bases). Per germline, CDR1 LNHDA and CDR2 SQIVND (reference sequence). CDR3 length equals 15 residues. Trimming cost V 5 bases and J 0 bases, with 10 bases left between them. The CDR3: CASSPRGANTGELFF. The CDR3 DNA reads TGTGCCAGTAGTCCCCGGGGAGCGAACACCGGGGAGCTGTTTTTT.

The CDR3 is CASSYRDRGDTIYF. The CDR3 DNA is TGTGCCAGCAGCTACCGGGACAGGGGTGACACCATATATTTT. V and J are TRBV5-6 and TRBJ1-3; TRBD1 aligns across 10 bases. Per the germline V gene, CDR1 is SGHDT and CDR2 is YYEEEE. The V gene end was trimmed by 3 bases and the J gene end by 8 bases; junction bases not matched to a gene: 5. The CDR3 sequence is 14 residues long.

This clone was seen only a few times. The chain combines TRBV10-2 with TRBJ2-2, with 14 bases aligning to TRBD2. The V gene's germline CDR1 is WSHSY and CDR2 SAAADI. The CDR3 contains 15 residues. J lost 4 bases, V lost 6 bases, and 1 base had no gene match. CDR3: CASRTSGGATGELFF. CDR3 coding DNA: TGCGCCAGCAGGACTAGCGGGGGGGCCACCGGGGAGCTGTTTTTT.

The rearrangement joins TRBV5-6 to TRBJ2-7; D is perhaps TRBD1 or TRBD2 (5 bases each). V lost 4 bases, J lost 3 bases, and 8 bases lay in between. The length of the CDR3 is 12 residues. Germline V gene sequence: CDR1 SGHDT, CDR2 YYEEEE. This CDR3 is CASSGGFYEQYF. CDR3 DNA sequence: TGTGCCAGCAGCGGGGGATTCTACGAGCAGTACTTC.

CDR3 DNA sequence: TGTGCCAGCAGTGAATATAAGACAGGGGGCGGTTCACCCCTCCACTTT. This encodes CASSEYKTGGGSPLHF. V gene TRBV25-1 combines with J gene TRBJ1-6, with TRBD1 matching 10 bases. Germline V gene sequence: CDR1 MGHDK, CDR2 SYGVNS. CDR3 length: 16 residues. V dropped 0 bases and J dropped 9; count of bases not matched to a gene: 5.

The chain is built from TRBV9 and TRBJ2-3; the match to TRBD2 covers 7 bases. The CDR3 covers 15 residues. CDR1 and CDR2 from the germline V gene are SGDLS and YYNGEE. The junction had 10 bases not matched to a gene; V was cut back by 3 bases and J by 6 bases. Here the CDR3 DNA reads TGTGCCAGCAGCGCTCAGGGAGGGGCTAGCGATACGCAGTATTTT. Its translation: CASSAQGGASDTQYF.

The J gene is TRBJ1-1, the V gene TRBV5-1, with 7 nucleotides matching TRBD1. This CDR3 is built from 13 residues. Germline lookup yields CDR1 SGHRS and CDR2 YFSETQ. The ends lost 4 bases at V and 7 bases at J; junction bases unmatched: 7. The CDR3 DNA is TGCGCCAGCAGCGGGACAGAGGCTGGTGAAGCTTTCTTT. Its translation is CASSGTEAGEAFF.

In DNA form, the CDR3 reads TGTGCCAGCAGCTTAAGCTCCGACAATCAGCCCCAGCATTTT. It encodes CASSLSSDNQPQHF. This chain joins TRBV7-9 and TRBJ1-5, with D uncertain. V dropped 2 bases and J dropped 3 bases, with 8 bases sitting between them. The CDR3 is 14 residues long. Germline lookup yields CDR1 SEHNR and CDR2 FQNEAQ (reference sequence).

The rearrangement uses TRBV5-1 and TRBJ2-5, with D hard to call. The ends were cut back, 2 bases at V and 0 bases at J, with 5 bases in the middle. Per the germline V gene, CDR1 is SGHRS and CDR2 is YFSETQ. The CDR3 is made up of 13 amino acids. The CDR3 protein is CASSLGYQETQYF. CDR3 in DNA: TGCGCCAGCAGCTTAGGGTACCAAGAGACCCAGTACTTC.

The chain recombines TRBV25-1 with TRBJ2-5; unclear D gene. The J call may be wrong; the DNA end is better matched by TRBJ2-7. Germline CDR1 and CDR2: MGHDK and SYGVNS. This CDR3 has 12 amino acids. CDR3 loop: CASSENAYEQYF. The CDR3 DNA reads as TGTGCCAGCAGTGAAAACGCCTACGAGCAGTACTTC.

The chain links TRBV15 to TRBJ2-5; TRBD2 agrees at 7 bases. This CDR3 comprises 15 residues. Germline loops: CDR1 LNHNV, CDR2 YYDKDF (reference sequence). The V and J ends lost 1 base and 5 bases, in that order; junction bases with no gene match: 7. As DNA, the CDR3 is TGTGCCACCAGCAGAGTGCGGGAGAGCTGGGAGACCCAGTACTTC. This sequence encodes CATSRVRESWETQYF.

The chain combines TRBV6-6 with TRBJ2-1, with 10 bases matching TRBD2. Trimming cost V 5 bases and J 4 bases; bases outside gene matches: 8. Germline values: CDR1 MNHNY, CDR2 SVGAGI (reference sequence). This CDR3 comprises 16 residues. The CDR3 DNA is TGTGCCAGCAGTGTAAGCGGGGGGGCACTATACAATGAGCAGTTCTTC. Amino acid sequence: CASSVSGGALYNEQFF.

The rearrangement joins TRBV7-8 to TRBJ2-1, with 13 bases that match TRBD2. The CDR3 length is 18 residues. J was trimmed by 9 bases and V by 5 bases; bases with no gene match: 16. Per the germline V gene, CDR1 is SGHVS and CDR2 is FQNEAQ. The CDR3: CASSQEPRTSGSLGEQFF. The CDR3 DNA follows: TGTGCCAGCAGCCAAGAACCCCGGACTAGCGGGAGCTTAGGTGAGCAGTTCTTC.

The chain carries TRBV7-2 and TRBJ2-1; 11 bases align to TRBD2. Looked up from germline, CDR1 is SGHTA and CDR2 is FQGNSA. CDR3 length equals 15 residues. Trimming removed 1 base from V and 7 bases from J; junction bases left unmatched: 3. CDR3 loop: CASSLELAGANEQFF. The CDR3 coding sequence is TGTGCCAGCAGCTTAGAACTAGCGGGAGCTAATGAGCAGTTCTTC.

V and J are TRBV5-5 and TRBJ1-6, with TRBD1 as a possible D gene (5 bases). There are 16 residues in the CDR3. Germline CDR1 is SGHKS and CDR2 is YYEKEE (reference sequence). V was pared by 3 bases and J by 6 bases, with 16 bases between. The chain's CDR3 is CASSYIVGEGNSPLHF. The CDR3, as DNA: TGTGCCAGCAGCTATATCGTGGGGGAAGGTAATTCACCCCTCCACTTT.

The chain uses TRBV7-3 and TRBJ2-4; D is unresolved. Trimming left V 5 bases short and J 6 bases short, with 8 bases between. This CDR3 is built from 12 residues. The germline V gene has CDR1 SGHTA and CDR2 FQGTGA. This CDR3 reads CASSLELNIQYF. CDR3 in DNA: TGTGCCAGCAGCCTAGAACTAAACATTCAGTACTTC.

This clone was seen a handful of times. The chain is built from TRBV7-9 and TRBJ1-3; 11 bases agree with TRBD1. This CDR3 is 14 amino acids long. Unmatched junction bases numbered 2, after V lost 5 bases and J lost 5 bases. Germline V lookup: CDR1 SEHNR, CDR2 FQNEAQ (reference sequence). The CDR3 sequence: CASSRDRGRNTIYF. CDR3 sequence (DNA): TGTGCCAGCAGCCGGGACAGGGGGAGAAACACCATATATTTT.

The chain couples TRBV30 to TRBJ2-2; D is unclear. Germline V gives CDR1 GTSNPN, CDR2 SVGIG (reference sequence). The CDR3 is 12 residues long. Trimming cost V 5 bases and J 3 bases, with 7 bases left between them. The CDR3 region is CAWAWHTGELFF. The CDR3 nucleotides are TGTGCCTGGGCCTGGCACACCGGGGAGCTGTTTTTT.

This clone showed up just once. This chain joins TRBV10-3 and TRBJ1-4; the match to TRBD1 covers 9 bases. Trimming removed 3 bases from V and 6 bases from J; junction bases left unmatched: 14. The CDR3 is made up of 18 amino acids. Germline values: CDR1 ENHRY, CDR2 SYGVKD. The CDR3 region has the DNA TGTGCCATCAGTGACCCGGACAGGGGTTTGGTCCATGATGAAAAACTGTTTTTT. Translating gives CAISDPDRGLVHDEKLFF.

This rearrangement joins TRBV6-5 to TRBJ2-1; the match to TRBD2 covers 7 bases. The trim removed 5 bases at V and 6 bases at J, leaving 4 bases unmatched. CDR1 and CDR2 from the germline V gene are MNHEY and SVGAGI. This CDR3 has 13 residues. DNA of the CDR3: TGTGCCAGCAGTGATATAGCGGGCAATGAGCAGTTCTTC. Protein product: CASSDIAGNEQFF.

The CDR3 DNA is TGTGCCAGCAGTGAAGGGTGGGGTGGGCTGGCCGGCTACACCTTC. Protein: CASSEGWGGLAGYTF. The rearrangement links TRBV6-1 to TRBJ1-2, with D hard to call. The germline V gene encodes CDR1 MNHNS and CDR2 SASEGT. This CDR3 has 15 residues. Between the trimmed V and J ends, which lost 1 base and 8 bases, there was a span of 17 bases.

This chain connects TRBV28 to TRBJ2-7; possible D gene TRBD2, 5 bases. CDR1 is MDHEN and CDR2 is SYDVKM in the germline V gene. The CDR3 runs to 13 residues. Trimming removed 6 bases at V and 0 bases at J, with 9 bases between. The CDR3 sequence is CASRNRGSYEQYF. The DNA of the CDR3 is TGTGCCAGCAGGAACCGGGGCTCCTACGAGCAGTACTTC.

The CDR3 region has the DNA TGCGCCAGCAGCCGGGGGGCTAGCACTGAAGCTTTCTTT. Amino acid sequence: CASSRGASTEAFF. The chain carries TRBV4-1 and TRBJ1-1; D is perhaps TRBD1 (6 bases). The V end lost 4 bases, the J end lost 4 bases, and 10 bases lay between the germline ends. The CDR3 extends over 13 amino acids. Germline CDR1 is MGHRA and CDR2 is YSYEKL.

This clone has more than one count but fewer than ten. The genes are TRBV6-5 and TRBJ1-2; D is uncertain. Germline CDR1 MNHEY, CDR2 SVGAGI. V gave up 0 bases and J gave up 7 bases, with 12 bases separating them. The CDR3 loop spans 14 amino acids. The DNA for the CDR3 is TGTGCCAGCAGTTACTCGAGAGGGAATGTTGGCTACACCTTC. Translation gives CASSYSRGNVGYTF.

The chain links TRBV9 to TRBJ2-7; 8 bases are a match to TRBD2. This CDR3 region has 15 residues. Germline CDR1 reads SGDLS; CDR2 reads YYNGEE. Germline trimming cut 4 bases from V and 6 bases from J; bases unmatched to any gene: 12. The CDR3 sequence is CASSPLFGGGLEQYF. The CDR3 DNA reads as TGTGCCAGCAGCCCTCTCTTCGGGGGGGGTCTCGAGCAGTACTTC. Using reference TRBV9 and TRBJ2-7 for the parts outside the CDR3, the full variable domain is DSGVTQTPKHLITATGQRVTLRCSPRSGDLSVYWYQQSLDQGLQFLIQYYNGEERAKGNILERFSAQQFPDLHSELNLSSLELGDSALYFCASSPLFGGGLEQYFGPGTRLTVT.